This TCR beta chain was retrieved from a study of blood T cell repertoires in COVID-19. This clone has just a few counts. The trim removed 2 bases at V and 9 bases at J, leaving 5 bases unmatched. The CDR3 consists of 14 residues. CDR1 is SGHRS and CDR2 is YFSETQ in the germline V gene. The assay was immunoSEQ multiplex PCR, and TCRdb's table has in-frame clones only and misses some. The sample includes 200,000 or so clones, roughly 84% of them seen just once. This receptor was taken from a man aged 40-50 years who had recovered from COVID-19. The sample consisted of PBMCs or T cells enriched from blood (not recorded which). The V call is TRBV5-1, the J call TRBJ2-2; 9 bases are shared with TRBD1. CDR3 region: CASSFGQGPRELFF. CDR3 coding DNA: TGCGCCAGCAGCTTCGGACAGGGGCCCAGGGAGCTGTTTTTT.